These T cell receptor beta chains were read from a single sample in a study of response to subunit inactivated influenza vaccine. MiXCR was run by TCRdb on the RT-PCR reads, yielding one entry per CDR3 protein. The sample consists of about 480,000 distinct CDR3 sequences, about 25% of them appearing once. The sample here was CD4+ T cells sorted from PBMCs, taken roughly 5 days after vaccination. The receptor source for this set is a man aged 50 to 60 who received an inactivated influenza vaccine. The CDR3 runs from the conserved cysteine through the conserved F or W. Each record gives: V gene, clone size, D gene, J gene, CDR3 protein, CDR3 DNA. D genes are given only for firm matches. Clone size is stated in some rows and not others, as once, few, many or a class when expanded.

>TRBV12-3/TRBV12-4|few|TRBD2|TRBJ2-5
CASSLRGGWETQYF
TGTGCCAGCAGTTTGCGGGGGGGCTGGGAGACCCAGTACTTC
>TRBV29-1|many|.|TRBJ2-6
CSVVGGANVLTF
TGCAGCGTTGTAGGTGGGGCCAACGTCCTGACTTTC
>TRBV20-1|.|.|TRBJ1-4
CSAMGAVDEKLFF
TGCAGTGCCATGGGGGCTGTAGATGAAAAACTGTTTTTT
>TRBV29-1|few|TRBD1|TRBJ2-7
CSVRTGAHEQYF
TGCAGCGTCCGGACAGGGGCCCACGAGCAGTACTTC
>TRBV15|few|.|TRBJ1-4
CATSTGGAANEKLFF
TGTGCCACCAGCACCGGGGGGGCGGCTAATGAAAAACTGTTTTTT
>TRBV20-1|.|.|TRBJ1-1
CSATRGLLNTEAFF
TGCAGTGCTACCCGGGGGCTACTGAACACTGAAGCTTTCTTT
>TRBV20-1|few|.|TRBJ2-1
CSARKLSGAQNEQFF
TGCAGTGCTAGAAAACTATCCGGGGCGCAGAATGAGCAGTTCTTC
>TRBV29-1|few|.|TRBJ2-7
CSVGRGLSYEQYF
TGCAGCGTCGGACGAGGCCTTTCCTACGAGCAGTACTTC
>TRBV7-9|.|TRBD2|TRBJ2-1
CASSLLQGRGNEQFF
TGTGCCAGCAGCTTACTTCAAGGGAGGGGCAATGAGCAGTTCTTC
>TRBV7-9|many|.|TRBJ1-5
CASSSSLAVNQPQHF
TGTGCCAGCAGCTCGTCTCTAGCGGTCAATCAGCCCCAGCATTTT
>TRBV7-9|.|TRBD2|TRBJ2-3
CASTIPVLAGGDTQYF
TGTGCCAGCACTATCCCCGTGCTAGCGGGCGGGGATACGCAGTATTTT
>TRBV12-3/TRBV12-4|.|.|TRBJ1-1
CASSLYGTNTEAFF
TGTGCCAGCAGTTTGTACGGAACGAACACTGAAGCTTTCTTT
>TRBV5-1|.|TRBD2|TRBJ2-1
CASSFRTSAAYNEQFF
TGCGCCAGCAGCTTCCGGACTAGCGCAGCCTACAATGAGCAGTTCTTC
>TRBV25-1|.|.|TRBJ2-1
CASSDYPYNEQFF
TGTGCCAGCAGTGACTATCCGTACAATGAGCAGTTCTTC
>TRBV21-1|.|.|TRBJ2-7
CASSKEVTEDRRYEQYF
TGTGCCAGCAGCAAAGAGGTTACGGAGGACAGACGATACGAGCAGTACTTC
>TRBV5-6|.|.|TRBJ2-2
CASSADPAGVTGELFF
TGTGCCAGCAGCGCGGATCCGGCAGGAGTCACCGGGGAGCTGTTTTTT
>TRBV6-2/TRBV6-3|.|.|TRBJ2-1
CASKDINEQFF
TGTGCCAGCAAAGACATCAATGAGCAGTTCTTC
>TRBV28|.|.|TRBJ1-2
CASSLVQGYGYTF
TGTGCCAGCAGTTTAGTCCAGGGCTATGGCTACACCTTC
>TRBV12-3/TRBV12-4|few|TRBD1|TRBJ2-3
CASRSPDRANTDTQYF
TGTGCCAGCAGAAGCCCGGACAGGGCAAATACAGATACGCAGTATTTT
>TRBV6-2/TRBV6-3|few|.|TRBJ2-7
CASRSHASARNEQYF
TGTGCCAGCAGATCCCATGCTTCGGCGAGGAACGAGCAGTACTTC
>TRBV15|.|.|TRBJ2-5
CATSSDVGAETQYF
TGTGCCACCAGCAGCGACGTGGGAGCAGAGACCCAGTACTTC
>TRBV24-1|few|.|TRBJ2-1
CATSDLRGNGKQFF
TGTGCCACCAGTGATTTACGGGGGAACGGCAAGCAGTTCTTC
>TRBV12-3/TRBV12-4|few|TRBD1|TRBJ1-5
CASQQGAGQPQHF
TGTGCCAGCCAACAGGGGGCCGGTCAGCCCCAGCATTTT
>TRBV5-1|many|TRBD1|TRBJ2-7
CASSPRRDRGSYEQYF
TGCGCCAGCAGCCCGCGCCGGGACAGGGGATCCTACGAGCAGTACTTC
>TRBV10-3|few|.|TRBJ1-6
CAISDGRRGSPLHF
TGTGCCATCAGTGACGGACGGAGGGGTTCACCCCTCCACTTT
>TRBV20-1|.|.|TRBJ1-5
CSAREGRGVAQHF
TGCAGTGCTAGAGAGGGTCGAGGGGTAGCCCAGCATTTT
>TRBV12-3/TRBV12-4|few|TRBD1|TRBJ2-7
CASSLDVGTGQAYEQYF
TGTGCCAGCAGTTTAGACGTGGGGACAGGTCAAGCGTACGAGCAGTACTTC
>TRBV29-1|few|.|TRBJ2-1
CSVRGERETYNEQFF
TGCAGCGTCCGAGGGGAACGGGAAACCTACAATGAGCAGTTCTTC
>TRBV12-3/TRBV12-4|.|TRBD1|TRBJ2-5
CASSFNRGLEETQYF
TGTGCCAGCAGTTTCAACAGGGGATTGGAAGAGACCCAGTACTTC
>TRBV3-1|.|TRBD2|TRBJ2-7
CASKGGRSYEQYF
TGTGCCAGCAAGGGCGGGAGGTCCTACGAGCAGTACTTC
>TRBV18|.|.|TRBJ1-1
CASSPRTENTEAFF
TGTGCCAGCTCACCCAGGACGGAGAACACTGAAGCTTTCTTT
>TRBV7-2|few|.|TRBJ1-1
CASSFASNTEAFF
TGTGCCAGCAGCTTTGCTTCTAACACTGAAGCTTTCTTT
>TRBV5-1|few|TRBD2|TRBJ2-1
CASSQGGRGYNEQFF
TGCGCCAGCAGCCAGGGCGGGAGGGGCTACAATGAGCAGTTCTTC
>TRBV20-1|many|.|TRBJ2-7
CSAPKSGGVYEQYF
TGCAGTGCTCCCAAGTCGGGGGGCGTCTACGAGCAGTACTTC
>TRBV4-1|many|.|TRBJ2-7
CASSQEGFPSYEQYF
TGCGCCAGCAGCCAAGAAGGGTTCCCTTCTTACGAGCAGTACTTC
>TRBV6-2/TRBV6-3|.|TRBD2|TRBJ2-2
CASKPVAGTSGSRGTGELFF
TGTGCCAGCAAGCCCGTCGCCGGGACTAGCGGGAGTCGGGGCACCGGGGAGCTGTTTTTT
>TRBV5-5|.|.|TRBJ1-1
CASSAAVDTEAFF
TGTGCCAGCAGCGCCGCCGTGGACACTGAAGCTTTCTTT
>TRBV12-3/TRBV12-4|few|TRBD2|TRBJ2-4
CASSLGGRAAKNIQYF
TGTGCCAGCAGCCTCGGCGGGAGGGCCGCCAAAAACATTCAGTACTTC
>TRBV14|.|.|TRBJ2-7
CASKPSSYEQYF
TGTGCCAGCAAGCCCTCGAGCTACGAGCAGTACTTC
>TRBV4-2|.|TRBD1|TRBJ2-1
CASSQRQGALDEQFF
TGTGCCAGCAGCCAGAGACAGGGGGCGCTGGATGAGCAGTTCTTC
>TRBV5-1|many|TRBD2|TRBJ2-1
CASRRVSGNLNEQFF
TGCGCCAGCAGACGAGTTAGCGGGAATCTGAATGAGCAGTTCTTC
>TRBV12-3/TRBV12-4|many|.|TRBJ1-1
CASSLTTEAFF
TGTGCCAGCAGTTTAACGACCGAAGCTTTCTTT
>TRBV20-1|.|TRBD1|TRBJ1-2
CSARGQGARGYTF
TGCAGTGCTAGGGGACAGGGGGCGCGGGGCTACACCTTC
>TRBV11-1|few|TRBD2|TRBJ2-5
CASSLMGLATGETQYF
TGTGCCAGCAGCTTAATGGGACTAGCGACCGGGGAGACCCAGTACTTC
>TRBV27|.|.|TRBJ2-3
CASRAWGDTDTQYF
TGTGCCAGCCGCGCTTGGGGGGATACAGATACGCAGTATTTT
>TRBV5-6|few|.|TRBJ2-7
CASSPLDSTYEQYF
TGTGCCAGCAGCCCCTTGGACAGTACCTACGAGCAGTACTTC
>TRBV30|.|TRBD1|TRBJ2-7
CAWSLGQGLYF
TGTGCCTGGAGTCTTGGACAGGGACTGTACTTC
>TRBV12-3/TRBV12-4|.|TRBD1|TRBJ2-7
CASSTGQKDPYEQYF
TGTGCCAGCAGTACGGGACAGAAAGACCCCTACGAGCAGTACTTC
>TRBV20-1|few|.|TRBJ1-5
CSARLGGQPQHF
TGCAGTGCTAGATTGGGGGGCCAGCCCCAGCATTTT
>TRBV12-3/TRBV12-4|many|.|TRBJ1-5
CASSSTYNQPQHF
TGTGCCAGCAGCTCAACGTATAATCAGCCCCAGCATTTT
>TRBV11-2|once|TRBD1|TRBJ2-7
CASSRDRRDSYEQYF
TGTGCCAGCAGCCGGGACAGGCGAGACTCCTACGAGCAGTACTTC
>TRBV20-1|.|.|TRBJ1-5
CSAIGDIYQPQHF
TGCAGTGCTATAGGGGACATCTATCAGCCCCAGCATTTT
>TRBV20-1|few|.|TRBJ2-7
CSARIGTLSAYEQYF
TGCAGTGCTAGAATCGGGACCCTAAGCGCCTACGAGCAGTACTTC
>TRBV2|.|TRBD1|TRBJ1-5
CASTRGIDQPQHF
TGTGCCAGCACCAGGGGGATTGATCAGCCCCAGCATTTT
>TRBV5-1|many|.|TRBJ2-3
CASSLQLPTDTQYF
TGCGCCAGCAGCTTACAGCTACCCACAGATACGCAGTATTTT